A selection of T cell receptor beta chains follows, all from one sample in a study of control samples from healthy donors and cancer patients. Profiled with immunoSEQ multiplex PCR; TCRdb holds only in-frame clones, not every one. The data show tens of thousands of clones, with about 89% seen just once and less than 9% held by the top ten. The sequencing sample was made of blood. The receptors stem from a woman aged 60-70 years in good health. Each CDR3 is given with its conserved first and last residue. D genes are given only for firm matches. Size values are once, few and many counts, or a class for expanded clones, and some rows have none.

j_call d_call v_call clone_size cdr3_nt cdr3_aa
TRBJ1-5 NA TRBV14 NA TGTGCCAGCAGCCAGCCCAATCAGCCCCAGCATTTT CASSQPNQPQHF
TRBJ2-5 NA TRBV4-3 NA TGCGCCAGCAGCCAAATGTTCGGGAGTGGAGGAGAGACCCAGTACTTC CASSQMFGSGGETQYF
TRBJ2-7 NA TRBV12-3/TRBV12-4 NA TGTGCCAGCAGTTTAAGGGGGGCCTACGAGCAGTACTTC CASSLRGAYEQYF
TRBJ2-1 NA TRBV7-2 NA TGTGCCAGCAGCTTTTTAGGATTCTCCTACAATGAGCAGTTCTTC CASSFLGFSYNEQFF
TRBJ1-4 TRBD1 TRBV5-1 once TGCGCCAGCAGCTTAGAGACAGGGGGGAATGAAAAACTGTTTTTT CASSLETGGNEKLFF
TRBJ2-7 TRBD1 TRBV4-1 NA TGCGCCAGCAGCCAATCCCGCCGGACAGGGGTCTACGAGCAGTACTTC CASSQSRRTGVYEQYF
TRBJ1-4 NA TRBV19 NA TGTGCCAGTAGTATAGGACCAACTAATGAAAAACTGTTTTTT CASSIGPTNEKLFF
TRBJ1-2 NA TRBV18 NA TGTGCCAGCTCACCACTCGGGGCTACTTATGGCTACACCTTC CASSPLGATYGYTF
TRBJ1-3 NA TRBV15 NA TGTGCCACCAGCAGAGACCCAGGGGCTGGTGGAAACACCATATATTTT CATSRDPGAGGNTIYF
TRBJ1-2 NA TRBV6-6 NA TGTGCCAGCAGTTACGAGTTCTCTAACTATGGCTACACCTTC CASSYEFSNYGYTF
TRBJ1-4 TRBD1 TRBV18 NA TGTGCCAGCTCACCGCCGGGACAGGGTCCTGAAAAACTGTTTTTT CASSPPGQGPEKLFF
TRBJ2-7 NA TRBV7-8 NA TGTGCCAGCAGCCTAAGGGGCACCACCTACGAGCAGTACTTC CASSLRGTTYEQYF
TRBJ2-3 NA TRBV20-1 NA TGCAGTGCTAGTCTTGTGTACGGGGAACTACGCACAGATACGCAGTATTTT CSASLVYGELRTDTQYF
TRBJ2-3 TRBD2 TRBV6-1 NA TGTGCCAGCAGTGGACAAGGACTAGCGGGCACAGATACGCAGTATTTT CASSGQGLAGTDTQYF
TRBJ2-7 TRBD2 TRBV11-3 NA TGTGCCAGCAGCCGGGGGGGTACCTACGAGCAGTACTTC CASSRGGTYEQYF
TRBJ1-1 NA TRBV25-1 NA TGTGCCAGCAGTGATCCTGGAATGAACACTGAAGCTTTCTTT CASSDPGMNTEAFF
TRBJ1-3 NA TRBV3-1/TRBV3-2 NA TGTGCCAGCAGCCCTCTTTCACATTTCTCTGGAAACACCATATATTTT CASSPLSHFSGNTIYF
TRBJ1-1 TRBD1 TRBV7-7 NA TGTGCTAGCAGCCTGGGGACAGGGGAAGAAGCTTTCTTT CASSLGTGEEAFF
TRBJ2-1 TRBD2 TRBV7-9 NA TGTGCCAGCTCATCTAGAGGCGGGGGGGCCTCAGGGTCCTACAATGAGCAGTTCTTC CASSSRGGGASGSYNEQFF
TRBJ1-2 NA TRBV4-2 few TGTGCCAGCAGCCAAGGCAGGCAGCATAACTATGGCTACACCTTC CASSQGRQHNYGYTF
TRBJ2-3 NA TRBV20-1 NA TGCAGTGCTAGAGGGGATACGCAGTATTTT CSARGDTQYF
TRBJ2-1 NA TRBV19 NA TGTGCCAGTAGTATTTTGTTAGGGGTAGAGGAGCAGTTCTTC CASSILLGVEEQFF